This passage covers 8 T cell receptor beta chains from one sample sequenced in a study of Graves' ophthalmopathy and Graves' hyperthyroidism. Beta-chain TCR CDR3 regions were amplified from RNA transcripts. First-round RT-PCR employed HTBI primers, with a second-round multiplex PCR after it. TCRdb passed the multiplex PCR reads through MiXCR, listing each CDR3 protein once. The sample yields about 700,000 distinct CDR3 sequences, roughly 41% seen once. The specimen was peripheral blood. The receptors come from an adult man with Graves' ophthalmopathy.

This clonotype was seen at least ten times. The rearrangement joins TRBV10-3 to TRBJ1-2, with D unresolved. The CDR3 has 15 amino acids. V was clipped by 0 bases and J by 4 bases, with 12 bases between them. Looked up from germline, CDR1 is ENHRY and CDR2 is SYGVKD. DNA for the CDR3: TGTGCCATCAGTGAGTCGGGCGTGGGTGCCTATGGCTACACCTTC. Its protein is CAISESGVGAYGYTF.

V and J are TRBV7-3 and TRBJ1-2, with D unresolved. Looked up from germline, CDR1 is SGHTA and CDR2 is FQGTGA. Deletions cut 5 bases from V and 1 base from J, with 11 bases between. The CDR3 is 14 residues long. This chain's CDR3 is CASSQDIFNYGYTF. The CDR3 coding sequence is TGTGCCAGCAGCCAAGATATCTTTAACTATGGCTACACCTTC.

The V gene is TRBV12-3 or TRBV12-4, the J gene TRBJ2-7, with D perhaps matching TRBD1 (6 bases). Trimming cost V 3 bases and J 7 bases, with 13 bases left between them. The CDR3 spans 13 residues. The CDR3: CASSLVGAGEQYF. The CDR3 DNA sequence: TGTGCCAGCAGTTTGGTGGGGGCAGGGGAGCAGTACTTC.

This clonotype is a singleton in its sample. The V and J genes are TRBV14 and TRBJ1-2; TRBD1 aligns across 7 bases. The J segment lost 8 bases and the V segment lost 4 bases, leaving 25 bases of the junction unmatched. Germline loops: CDR1 SGHDN, CDR2 FVKESK. CDR3 length equals 19 residues. CDR3 loop: CASSLLGTDKGGAGSGYTF. CDR3 bases: TGTGCCAGCAGCCTCCTCGGGACAGATAAAGGGGGCGCCGGGTCCGGCTACACCTTC.

This clonotype was found many times. The CDR3 sequence: CASKWQYGYTF. The DNA for the CDR3 is TGTGCCAGCAAGTGGCAGTATGGCTACACCTTC. V gene TRBV5-6 combines with J gene TRBJ1-2; D is ambiguous. Germline V lookup: CDR1 SGHDT, CDR2 YYEEEE. The CDR3 sequence is 11 residues long. V gave up 6 bases and J gave up 5 bases, with 8 bases separating them.

As regards this clonotype: One base away lies a much larger clone, so this may be a sequencing read error. The V call is TRBV2, the J call TRBJ1-4; D gene unclear. V was cut by 4 bases and J by 9 bases, with 12 bases left in between. This CDR3 spans 13 amino acids. CDR1 and CDR2 from the germline V gene are SNHLY and FYNNEI. In DNA, the CDR3 is TGTGCCAGCAGTGCGAGGCAGAGAAAAAAACTGTTTTTT. It is translated as CASSARQRKKLFF.

The J gene is TRBJ1-5, the V gene TRBV15; the D is unclear. Trimming removed 3 bases from V and 1 base from J, with 10 bases in between. The CDR3 contains 15 residues. Germline V gene lookup returns CDR1 LNHNV and CDR2 YYDKDF (reference sequence). The CDR3 region has the DNA TGTGCCACCAGCAGCCGGGTTTCAAGCAATCAGCCCCAGCATTTT. Its translation: CATSSRVSSNQPQHF.

This clonotype occurred a few times. Since a much larger clone is just one base distant, this may be a read error. The rearrangement links TRBV5-6 to TRBJ2-7; TRBD2 matches at 8 bases. The CDR3 is made up of 16 amino acids. CDR1 and CDR2 from the germline V gene are SGHDT and YYEEEE. Trimming took 9 bases from V and 0 from J; bases not matched to a gene: 14. CDR3 residues: CANTQEAGGSSYEQYF. CDR3 nucleotide sequence: TGTGCCAACACCCAAGAGGCGGGGGGAAGCTCCTACGAGCAGTACTTC.